This T cell receptor (beta chain) was profiled in a study of blood T cell repertoires in COVID-19. Trimming shortened V by 1 base and J by 5 bases, and 14 bases separated the two germline ends. Germline V lookup: CDR1 LGHDT, CDR2 YNNKEL (reference sequence). There are 15 residues in the CDR3. Sequencing used immunoSEQ multiplex PCR; TCRdb keeps in-frame clones, though not all of them. The table has under 130,000 clones, 70% to 90% seen once. The chain employs TRBV3-1 (or the pseudogene TRBV3-2) and TRBJ2-5; D possibly corresponds to TRBD2 (6 bases). What was sequenced was peripheral blood. The receptor was isolated from a man aged 50 to 60 in a cohort sampled during active COVID-19. The CDR3 loop reads CASSQAQRVGETQYF. The DNA for the CDR3 is TGTGCCAGCAGCCAAGCGCAGCGGGTGGGTGAGACCCAGTACTTC.